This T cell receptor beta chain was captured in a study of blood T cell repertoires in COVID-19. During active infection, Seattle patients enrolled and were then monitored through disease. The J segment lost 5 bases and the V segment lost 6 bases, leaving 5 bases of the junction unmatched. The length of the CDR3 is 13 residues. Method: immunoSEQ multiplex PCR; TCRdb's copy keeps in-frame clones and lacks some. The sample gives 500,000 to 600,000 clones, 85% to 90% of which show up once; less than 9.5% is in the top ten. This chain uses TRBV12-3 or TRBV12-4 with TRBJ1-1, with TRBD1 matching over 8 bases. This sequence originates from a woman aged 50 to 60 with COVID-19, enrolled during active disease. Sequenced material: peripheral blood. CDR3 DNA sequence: TGTGCCAGCAGCTCAGGGGGCTCGACTGAAGCTTTCTTT. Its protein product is CASSSGGSTEAFF.